The entry below describes one T cell receptor beta chain. Its target is unknown. This specimen comes from a study of T cells after yellow fever vaccination. The study's findings and limits: A weaker secondary response peaked on day 5, the primary on day 15. Clones that expanded after primary vaccination mostly reappeared after the booster (around 96% CD4, 88% CD8).

The 5'RACE template-switching step produced TCR cDNA and added a universal primer site and UMIs. In TCRdb, the 5' RACE reads were re-called with MiXCR into one record per CDR3 protein. The table records about 340,000 distinct CDR3 sequences, about 4% of them present only once. This sample comprised PBMCs, obtained 5 days after the yellow fever booster vaccination. The sequence came from a man aged 18 to 29 who received the YFV17D yellow fever vaccine.

For the CDR3, the DNA is TGTGCCAGCAGGGCCGGGACAGGTGGTGGAAACACCATATATTTT. As protein: CASRAGTGGGNTIYF. V gene TRBV12-3 or TRBV12-4 combines with J gene TRBJ1-3; TRBD1 matches 8 bases. V was clipped by 6 bases and J by 3 bases; unmatched bases: 7. There are 15 residues in the CDR3.